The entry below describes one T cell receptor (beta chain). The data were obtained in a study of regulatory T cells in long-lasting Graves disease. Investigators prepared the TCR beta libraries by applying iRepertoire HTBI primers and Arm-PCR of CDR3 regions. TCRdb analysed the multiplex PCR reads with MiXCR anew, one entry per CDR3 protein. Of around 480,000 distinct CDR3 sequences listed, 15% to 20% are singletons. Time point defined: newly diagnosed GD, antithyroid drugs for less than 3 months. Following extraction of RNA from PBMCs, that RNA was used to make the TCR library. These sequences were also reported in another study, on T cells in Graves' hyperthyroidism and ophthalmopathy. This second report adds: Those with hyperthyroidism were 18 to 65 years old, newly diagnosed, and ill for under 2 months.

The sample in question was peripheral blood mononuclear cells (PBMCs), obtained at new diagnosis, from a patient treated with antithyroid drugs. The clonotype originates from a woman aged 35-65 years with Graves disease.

The CDR3 loop reads CASSEGGAGTQYF. Written as DNA, the CDR3 is TGCGCCAGCAGTGAGGGGGGCGCAGGGACCCAGTACTTC. The rearrangement links TRBV10-2 to TRBJ2-5; the D gene is possibly TRBD1 (6 bases). V gave up 2 bases and J gave up 7 bases, with 11 bases separating them. CDR3 length: 13 residues. Per germline, CDR1 WSHSY and CDR2 SAAADI.